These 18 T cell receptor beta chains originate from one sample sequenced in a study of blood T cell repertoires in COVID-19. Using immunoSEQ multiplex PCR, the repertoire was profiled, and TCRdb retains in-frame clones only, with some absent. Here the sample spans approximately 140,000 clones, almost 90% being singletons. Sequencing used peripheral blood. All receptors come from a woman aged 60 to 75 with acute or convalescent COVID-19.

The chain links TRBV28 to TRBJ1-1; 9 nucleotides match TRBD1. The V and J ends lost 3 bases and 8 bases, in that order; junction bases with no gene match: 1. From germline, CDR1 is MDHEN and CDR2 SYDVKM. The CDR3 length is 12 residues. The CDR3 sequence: CASSLGTGEAFF. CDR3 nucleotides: TGTGCCAGCAGTTTGGGGACAGGGGAAGCTTTCTTT.

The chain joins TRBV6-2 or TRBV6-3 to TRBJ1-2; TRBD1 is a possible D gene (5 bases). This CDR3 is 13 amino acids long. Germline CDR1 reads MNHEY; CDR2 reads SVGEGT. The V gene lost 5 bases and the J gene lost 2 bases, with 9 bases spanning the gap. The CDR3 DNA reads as TGTGCCAGCAGTGAGCAGGGAAACTATGGCTACACCTTC. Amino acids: CASSEQGNYGYTF.

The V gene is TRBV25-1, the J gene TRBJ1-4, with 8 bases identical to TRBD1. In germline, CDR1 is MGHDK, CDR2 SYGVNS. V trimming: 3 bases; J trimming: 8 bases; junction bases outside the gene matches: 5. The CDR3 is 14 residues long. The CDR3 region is CASSDRTGREKLFF. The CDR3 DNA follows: TGTGCCAGCAGTGACAGGACAGGGAGAGAAAAACTGTTTTTT.

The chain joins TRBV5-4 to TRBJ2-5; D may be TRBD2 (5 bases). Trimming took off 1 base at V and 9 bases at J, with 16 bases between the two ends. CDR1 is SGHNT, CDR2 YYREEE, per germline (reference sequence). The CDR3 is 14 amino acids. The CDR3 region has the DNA TGTGCCAGCAGCTTGCCCGGACTGGGAAAGCCCCAGTACTTC. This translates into CASSLPGLGKPQYF.

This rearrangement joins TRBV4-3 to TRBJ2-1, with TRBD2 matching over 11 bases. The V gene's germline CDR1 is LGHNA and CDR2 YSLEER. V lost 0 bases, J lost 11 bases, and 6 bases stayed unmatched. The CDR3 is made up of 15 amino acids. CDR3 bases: TGCGCCAGCAGCCAAGATATACTAGCGGGGGATAAGCAGTTCTTC. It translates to CASSQDILAGDKQFF.

The CDR3, as DNA: TGTGCCATCAGTGAATTAAGCATGAACACTGAAGCTTTCTTT. As protein: CAISELSMNTEAFF. The gene calls are TRBV10-3 and TRBJ1-1; D unclear. CDR1 and CDR2 from the germline V gene are ENHRY and SYGVKD. V was cut by 3 bases and J by 0 bases, with 8 bases left in between. The CDR3 spans 14 residues.

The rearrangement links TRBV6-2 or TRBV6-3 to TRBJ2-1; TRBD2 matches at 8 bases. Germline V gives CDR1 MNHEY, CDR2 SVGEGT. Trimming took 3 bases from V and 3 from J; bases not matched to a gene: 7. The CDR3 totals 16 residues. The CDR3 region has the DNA TGTGCCAGCAGTTATAGGGAGCGGGGGAGCTACAATGAGCAGTTCTTC. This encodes CASSYRERGSYNEQFF.

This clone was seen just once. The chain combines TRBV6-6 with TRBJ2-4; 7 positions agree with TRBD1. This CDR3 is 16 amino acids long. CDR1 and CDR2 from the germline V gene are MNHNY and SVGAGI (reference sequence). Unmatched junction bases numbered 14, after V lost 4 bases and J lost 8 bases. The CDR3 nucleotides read TGTGCCAGCAGTTCCCAAGGGGGCCCGACTGAAGACATTCAGTACTTC. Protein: CASSSQGGPTEDIQYF.

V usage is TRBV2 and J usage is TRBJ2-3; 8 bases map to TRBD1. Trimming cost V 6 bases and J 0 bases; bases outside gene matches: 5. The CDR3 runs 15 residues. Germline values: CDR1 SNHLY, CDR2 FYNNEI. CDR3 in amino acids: CASRRTGTSTDTQYF. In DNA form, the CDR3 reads TGTGCCAGCAGGAGGACAGGGACTAGCACAGATACGCAGTATTTT.

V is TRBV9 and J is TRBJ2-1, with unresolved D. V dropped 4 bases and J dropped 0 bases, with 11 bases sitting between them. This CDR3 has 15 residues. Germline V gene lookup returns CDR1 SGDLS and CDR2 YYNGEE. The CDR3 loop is CASSLDLSSYNEQFF. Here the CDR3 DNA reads TGTGCCAGCAGCCTCGATCTGAGCTCCTACAATGAGCAGTTCTTC.

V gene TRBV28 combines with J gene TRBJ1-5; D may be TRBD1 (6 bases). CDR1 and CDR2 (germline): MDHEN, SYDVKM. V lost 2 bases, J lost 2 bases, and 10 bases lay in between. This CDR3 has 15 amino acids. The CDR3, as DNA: TGTGCCAGCAGTTTACCACAGGGACGCAATCAGCCCCAGCATTTT. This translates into CASSLPQGRNQPQHF. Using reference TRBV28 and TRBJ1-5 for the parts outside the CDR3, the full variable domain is DVKVTQSSRYLVKRTGEKVFLECVQDMDHENMFWYRQDPGLGLRLIYFSYDVKMKEKGDIPEGYSVSREKKERFSLILESASTNQTSMYLCASSLPQGRNQPQHFGDGTRLSIL.

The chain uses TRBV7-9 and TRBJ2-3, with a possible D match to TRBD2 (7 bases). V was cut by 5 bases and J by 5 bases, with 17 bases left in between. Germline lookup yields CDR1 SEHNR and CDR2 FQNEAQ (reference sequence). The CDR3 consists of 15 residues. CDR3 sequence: CASSPKGGGGDTQYF. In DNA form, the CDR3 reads TGTGCCAGCAGCCCTAAGGGGGGCGGGGGAGATACGCAGTATTTT. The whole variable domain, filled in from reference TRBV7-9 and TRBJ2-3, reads DTGVSQNPRHKITKRGQNVTFRCDPISEHNRLYWYRQTLGQGPEFLTYFQNEAQLEKSRLLSDRFSAERPKGSFSTLEIQRTEQGDSAMYLCASSPKGGGGDTQYFGPGTRLTVL.

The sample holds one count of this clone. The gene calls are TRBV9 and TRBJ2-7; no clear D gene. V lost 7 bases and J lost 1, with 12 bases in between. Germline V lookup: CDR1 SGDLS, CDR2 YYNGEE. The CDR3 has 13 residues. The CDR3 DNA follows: TGTGCCAGCGGCAGGATAAATTCCTACGAGCAGTACTTC. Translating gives CASGRINSYEQYF.

This CDR3 is CASSLVSSYEQYF. The CDR3 DNA reads TGTGCCAGCAGTTTGGTCTCCAGCTACGAGCAGTACTTC. This rearrangement joins TRBV12-3 or TRBV12-4 to TRBJ2-7; D remains ambiguous. V was shortened by 3 bases and J by 3 bases, with 9 bases between the two germline ends. The CDR3 has 13 residues.

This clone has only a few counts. The CDR3 region is CASITAPGTSNPGELFF. The CDR3 DNA follows: TGTGCCAGCATAACGGCCCCCGGGACTAGCAATCCCGGGGAGCTGTTTTTT. The V gene is TRBV2, the J gene TRBJ2-2; 9 bases map to TRBD2. This CDR3 has 17 amino acids. Trimming at V came to 7 bases and at J to 6 bases, leaving 15 bases not matched to a gene. Germline CDR1 SNHLY, CDR2 FYNNEI.

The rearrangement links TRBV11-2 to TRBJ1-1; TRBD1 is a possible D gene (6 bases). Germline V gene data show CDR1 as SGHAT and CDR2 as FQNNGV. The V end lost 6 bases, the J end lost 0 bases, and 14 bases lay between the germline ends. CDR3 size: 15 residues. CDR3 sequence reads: CASRSTRGMNTEAFF. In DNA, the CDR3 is TGTGCCAGCAGGTCGACCAGGGGAATGAACACTGAAGCTTTCTTT.

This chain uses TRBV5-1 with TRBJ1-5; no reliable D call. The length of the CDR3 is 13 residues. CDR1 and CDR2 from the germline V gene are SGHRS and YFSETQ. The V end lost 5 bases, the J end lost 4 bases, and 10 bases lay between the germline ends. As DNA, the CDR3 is TGCGCCAGCAGGTCCCAGGAAAATCAGCCCCAGCATTTT. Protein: CASRSQENQPQHF.

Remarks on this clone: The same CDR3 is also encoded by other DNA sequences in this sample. The CDR3 DNA follows: TGTGCCAGCAGCTTAGAGGGACAAGATAATTCACCCCTCCACTTT. It translates to CASSLEGQDNSPLHF. The chain carries TRBV11-2 and TRBJ1-6, with D maybe TRBD1 (6 bases). The germline V gene encodes CDR1 SGHAT and CDR2 FQNNGV. There are 15 residues in the CDR3. Trimming cost V 0 bases and J 5 bases, with 8 bases left between them.